These T cell receptor beta chains were read from a single sample in a study of Graves' ophthalmopathy and Graves' hyperthyroidism. TCRdb re-derived calls from the multiplex PCR reads in MiXCR, one entry per CDR3 protein. The table includes some 390,000 distinct CDR3 sequences, 15% to 20% detected once. Material for sequencing was peripheral blood. These TCRs come from a young woman with Graves' ophthalmopathy. Each CDR3 is given with its conserved first and last residue. D genes are given only for firm matches. Clone size is shown for a subset of rows, as once, few, many or a class of expanded clone.

>TRBV2|TRBD2|TRBJ2-3|.
CASSERGTSGPRRSTDTQYF
TGTGCCAGCAGTGAAAGGGGGACTAGCGGGCCCAGGAGGAGCACAGATACGCAGTATTTT
>TRBV20-1|TRBD2|TRBJ2-7|many
CSARDPSSGSAYEQYF
TGCAGTGCTAGAGACCCAAGCAGCGGGAGCGCCTACGAGCAGTACTTC
>TRBV6-1|.|TRBJ2-4|many
CASSSPGLSNIQYF
TGTGCCAGCAGTAGCCCGGGACTGTCAAACATTCAGTACTTC
>TRBV6-2/TRBV6-3|.|TRBJ2-5|many
CASSYSVKYQETQYF
TGTGCCAGCAGTTACTCGGTGAAGTACCAAGAGACCCAGTACTTC
>TRBV6-5|TRBD1|TRBJ1-5|many
CASSYSRQGSNQPQHF
TGTGCCAGCAGTTACTCGAGACAGGGTAGCAATCAGCCCCAGCATTTT
>TRBV6-6|.|TRBJ2-2|many
CASSPSRGTLKTNANTGELFF
TGTGCCAGCAGTCCATCAAGGGGGACCCTCAAAACAAACGCGAACACCGGGGAGCTGTTTTTT
>TRBV18|TRBD1|TRBJ2-7|many
CASSPRDRAPYEQYF
TGTGCCAGCTCACCCCGGGACAGGGCACCCTACGAGCAGTACTTC
>TRBV29-1|.|TRBJ2-5|many
CSVEDWRKTQYF
TGCAGCGTTGAAGATTGGCGGAAGACCCAGTACTTC
>TRBV6-1|.|TRBJ1-2|many
CASSPAGPLNYGYTF
TGTGCCAGCAGCCCCGCGGGCCCTCTGAACTATGGCTACACCTTC
>TRBV6-1|.|TRBJ2-2|many
CASRADSRGTGELFF
TGTGCCAGCAGGGCGGACTCCCGGGGCACCGGGGAGCTGTTTTTT
>TRBV7-9|.|TRBJ2-7|.
CASSEIEDGNYEQYF
TGTGCCAGCAGCGAGATTGAGGACGGGAACTACGAGCAGTACTTC
>TRBV14|TRBD1|TRBJ2-5|many
CASSQDLSRDRGWETQYF
TGTGCCAGCAGCCAAGATCTTTCCAGGGACAGGGGCTGGGAGACCCAGTACTTC
>TRBV14|TRBD2|TRBJ2-2|many
CASSLLAGSELFF
TGTGCCAGCAGCCTTCTAGCGGGATCGGAGCTGTTTTTT
>TRBV7-2|TRBD1|TRBJ1-5|many
CASSLTGTSNQPQHF
TGTGCCAGCAGCCTGACAGGGACGAGCAATCAGCCCCAGCATTTT
>TRBV20-1|.|TRBJ2-7|many
CSALFGGTVSYEQYF
TGCAGTGCACTGTTTGGAGGTACTGTCTCCTACGAGCAGTACTTC
>TRBV6-1|TRBD2|TRBJ2-7|many
CASSKGLAGTYEQYF
TGTGCCAGCAGTAAGGGACTAGCGGGAACCTACGAGCAGTACTTC
>TRBV10-2|TRBD1|TRBJ1-2|many
CATGTGTSGYTF
TGCGCCACCGGGACAGGAACTAGCGGCTACACCTTC
>TRBV10-3|TRBD2|TRBJ2-7|.
CAKSNTGTSGSYEQYF
TGTGCCAAAAGTAACACCGGGACTAGCGGCTCCTACGAGCAGTACTTC
>TRBV20-1|.|TRBJ1-5|many
CSAREVEGAQHF
TGCAGTGCTAGAGAGGTTGAGGGTGCCCAGCATTTT
>TRBV5-6|.|TRBJ1-5|many
CASSLYRTHSNQPQHF
TGTGCCAGCAGCTTGTACCGAACCCATAGCAATCAGCCCCAGCATTTT
>TRBV27|.|TRBJ1-6|many
CASSLLADRTSYSPLHF
TGTGCCAGCAGTTTATTAGCCGATAGGACCTCATATTCACCCCTCCACTTT
>TRBV7-2|TRBD1|TRBJ1-6|.
CASSTQQGSTSPLHF
TGTGCCAGCAGCACTCAACAGGGGTCAACTTCACCCCTCCACTTT
>TRBV6-1|.|TRBJ2-2|many
CASTSDMNTGELFF
TGTGCCAGCACCAGCGACATGAACACCGGGGAGCTGTTTTTT
>TRBV6-1|TRBD1|TRBJ2-7|.
CASSEWGQGNHEQYF
TGTGCCAGCAGTGAATGGGGACAGGGGAATCACGAGCAGTACTTC
>TRBV9|.|TRBJ1-1|.
CASRASGGSVNTEAFF
TGTGCCAGCAGAGCTAGTGGGGGCAGTGTGAACACTGAAGCTTTCTTT
>TRBV19|.|TRBJ1-5|many
CASRRSAGQPQHF
TGTGCCAGTAGAAGGTCGGCGGGTCAGCCCCAGCATTTT
>TRBV19|.|TRBJ1-3|.
CASSMGSYSSGNTIYF
TGTGCCAGTAGTATGGGCAGCTATTCCTCTGGAAACACCATATATTTT
>TRBV20-1|.|TRBJ1-5|.
CSARPNWGGINQPQHF
TGCAGTGCTAGACCAAACTGGGGGGGGATCAATCAGCCCCAGCATTTT
>TRBV11-1|.|TRBJ1-1|.
CASSPVEIGMNTEAFF
TGTGCCAGCAGCCCAGTCGAGATTGGGATGAACACTGAAGCTTTCTTT
>TRBV6-2/TRBV6-3|.|TRBJ2-5|many
CASSYLGRGETQYF
TGTGCCAGCAGTTACTTGGGTCGCGGGGAGACCCAGTACTTC
>TRBV20-1|.|TRBJ1-3|.
CSARDVGSGNTIYF
TGCAGTGCTAGAGACGTGGGCTCTGGAAACACCATATATTTT
>TRBV4-2|.|TRBJ2-7|.
CASGQGFEQYF
TGTGCCAGCGGCCAAGGGTTCGAGCAGTACTTC
>TRBV7-8|.|TRBJ2-7|.
CASSSYPGPYEQYF
TGTGCCAGCAGCTCTTACCCCGGCCCCTACGAGCAGTACTTC
>TRBV3-1|TRBD1|TRBJ2-5|many
CASSRGQGGRETQYF
TGTGCCAGCAGCAGAGGACAGGGCGGCCGGGAGACCCAGTACTTC
>TRBV28|TRBD1|TRBJ2-7|many
CASSSATGVREQYF
TGTGCCAGCAGTTCCGCGACAGGGGTACGGGAGCAGTACTTC
>TRBV28|TRBD2|TRBJ2-7|few
CASSSGLAGVIREQYF
TGTGCCAGCAGTTCAGGTCTAGCGGGAGTCATACGCGAGCAGTACTTC
>TRBV2|.|TRBJ1-3|many
CASIGLGSGNTIYF
TGTGCCAGCATAGGTCTTGGCTCCGGAAACACCATATATTTT
>TRBV29-1|.|TRBJ2-5|many
CSVDFQETQYF
TGCAGCGTTGACTTCCAAGAGACCCAGTACTTC
>TRBV5-4|TRBD2|TRBJ2-5|.
CASSLLNLAGGPRETQYF
TGTGCCAGCAGCTTGCTGAACTTAGCGGGAGGGCCCCGTGAAACCCAGTACTTC
>TRBV15|.|TRBJ2-6|many
CATSRDLSISGANVLTF
TGTGCCACCAGCAGAGACCTCAGCATCTCTGGGGCCAACGTCCTGACTTTC
>TRBV6-5|.|TRBJ1-1|many
CASSYSTGANLAFF
TGTGCCAGCAGTTACTCGACAGGCGCGAATCTGGCTTTCTTT
>TRBV6-5|.|TRBJ2-5|many
CASSYGLGETQYF
TGTGCCAGCAGTTACGGACTGGGGGAGACCCAGTACTTC
>TRBV30|TRBD1|TRBJ1-2|many
CAWMGQGVSNYGYTF
TGTGCCTGGATGGGACAGGGGGTATCTAACTATGGCTACACCTTC
>TRBV30|.|TRBJ2-5|.
CAWRIIRPPETQYF
TGTGCCTGGAGGATTATTCGCCCGCCCGAGACCCAGTACTTC
>TRBV10-3|TRBD2|TRBJ2-2|few
CAISEPTSGPTGELFF
TGTGCCATCAGTGAGCCGACTAGCGGCCCCACCGGGGAGCTGTTTTTT
>TRBV27|TRBD2|TRBJ2-7|.
CASILLAGAYEQYF
TGTGCCAGCATACTCCTAGCGGGAGCATACGAGCAGTACTTC
>TRBV6-5|.|TRBJ2-5|many
CASSYSMAGKTETQYF
TGTGCCAGCAGTTACTCGATGGCGGGAAAAACGGAGACCCAGTACTTC
>TRBV28|.|TRBJ1-5|many
CASSQIRVGGNQPQHF
TGTGCCAGCAGCCAAATCAGGGTTGGCGGCAATCAGCCCCAGCATTTT
>TRBV11-2|.|TRBJ2-7|many
CASSFSTNMLSYEQYF
TGTGCCAGCAGCTTTTCCACGAATATGCTCTCCTACGAGCAGTACTTC
>TRBV6-2/TRBV6-3|.|TRBJ1-5|many
CASSYPPAVQPQHF
TGTGCCAGCAGTTACCCCCCGGCCGTCCAGCCCCAGCATTTT
>TRBV5-1|.|TRBJ1-5|.
CASSPGMTNQPQHF
TGCGCCAGCAGCCCTGGGATGACAAATCAGCCCCAGCATTTT
>TRBV6-5|.|TRBJ2-7|.
CASSYREGEFHEQYF
TGTGCCAGCAGTTACCGGGAAGGGGAATTCCACGAGCAGTACTTC
>TRBV4-1|.|TRBJ1-6|many
CASSQDGPRGASPLHF
TGCGCCAGCAGCCAAGATGGGCCCCGAGGGGCCTCACCCCTCCACTTT